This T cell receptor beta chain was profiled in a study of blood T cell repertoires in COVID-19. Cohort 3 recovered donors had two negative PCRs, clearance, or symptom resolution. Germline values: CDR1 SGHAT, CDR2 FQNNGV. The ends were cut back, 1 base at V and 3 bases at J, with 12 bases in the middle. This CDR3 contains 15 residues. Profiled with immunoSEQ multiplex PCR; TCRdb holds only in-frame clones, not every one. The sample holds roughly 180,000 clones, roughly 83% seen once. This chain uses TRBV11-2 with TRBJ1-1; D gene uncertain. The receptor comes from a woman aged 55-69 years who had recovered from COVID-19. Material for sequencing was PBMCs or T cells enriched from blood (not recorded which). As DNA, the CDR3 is TGTGCCAGCAGCTTAGCGGCACAGTGGGACACTGAAGCTTTCTTT. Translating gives CASSLAAQWDTEAFF.